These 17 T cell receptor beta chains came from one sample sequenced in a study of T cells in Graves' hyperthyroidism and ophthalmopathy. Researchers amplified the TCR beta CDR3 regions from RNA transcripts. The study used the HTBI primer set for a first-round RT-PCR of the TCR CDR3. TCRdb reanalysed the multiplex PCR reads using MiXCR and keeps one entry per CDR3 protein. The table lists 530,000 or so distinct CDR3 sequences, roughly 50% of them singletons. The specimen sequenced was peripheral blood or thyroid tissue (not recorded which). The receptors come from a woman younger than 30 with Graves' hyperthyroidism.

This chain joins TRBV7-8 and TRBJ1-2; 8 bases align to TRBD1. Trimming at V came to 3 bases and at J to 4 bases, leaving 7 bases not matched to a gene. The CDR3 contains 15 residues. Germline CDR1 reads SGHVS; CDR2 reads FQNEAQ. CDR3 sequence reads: CASSLGQALIYGYTF. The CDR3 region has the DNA TGTGCCAGCAGCTTGGGACAGGCGTTAATCTATGGCTACACCTTC.

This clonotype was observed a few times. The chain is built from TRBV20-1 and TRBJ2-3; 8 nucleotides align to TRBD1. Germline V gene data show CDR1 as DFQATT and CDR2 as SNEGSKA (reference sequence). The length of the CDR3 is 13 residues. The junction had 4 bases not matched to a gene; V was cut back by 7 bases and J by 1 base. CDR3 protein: CSVAGGGTDTQYF. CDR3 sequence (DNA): TGCAGTGTCGCAGGGGGCGGCACAGATACGCAGTATTTT.

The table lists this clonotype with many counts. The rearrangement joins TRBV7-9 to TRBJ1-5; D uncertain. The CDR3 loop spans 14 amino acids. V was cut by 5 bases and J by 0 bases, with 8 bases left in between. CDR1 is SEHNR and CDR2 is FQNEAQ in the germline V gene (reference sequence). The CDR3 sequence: CASSTTSSNQPQHF. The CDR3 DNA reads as TGTGCCAGCAGCACAACCTCTAGCAATCAGCCCCAGCATTTT.

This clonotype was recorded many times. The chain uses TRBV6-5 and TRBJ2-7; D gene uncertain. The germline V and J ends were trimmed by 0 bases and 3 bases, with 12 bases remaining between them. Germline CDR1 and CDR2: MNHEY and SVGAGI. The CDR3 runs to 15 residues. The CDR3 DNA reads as TGTGCCAGCAGTTACTCGGGCTTCGGGCACTACGAGCAGTACTTC. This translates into CASSYSGFGHYEQYF.

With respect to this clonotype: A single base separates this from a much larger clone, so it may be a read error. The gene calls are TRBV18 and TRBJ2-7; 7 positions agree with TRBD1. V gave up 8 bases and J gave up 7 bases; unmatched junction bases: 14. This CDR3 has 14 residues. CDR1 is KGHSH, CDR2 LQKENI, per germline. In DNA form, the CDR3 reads TGTGCCAGCCCGCGATCGGGACAGCATCATGAGCAGTACTTC. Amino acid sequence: CASPRSGQHHEQYF.

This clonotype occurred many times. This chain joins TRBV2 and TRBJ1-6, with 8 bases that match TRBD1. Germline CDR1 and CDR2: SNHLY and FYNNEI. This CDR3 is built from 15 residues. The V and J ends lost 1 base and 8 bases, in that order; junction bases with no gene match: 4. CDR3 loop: CASSEGVRGHSPLHF. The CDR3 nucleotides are TGTGCCAGCAGTGAAGGTGTCAGGGGGCATTCACCCCTCCACTTT.

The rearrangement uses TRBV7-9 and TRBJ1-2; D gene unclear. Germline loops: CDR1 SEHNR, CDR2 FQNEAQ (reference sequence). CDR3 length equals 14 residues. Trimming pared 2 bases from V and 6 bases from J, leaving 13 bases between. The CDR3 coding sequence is TGTGCCAGCAGCTTATCCGGGGTTGGAGATGGCTACACCTTC. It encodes CASSLSGVGDGYTF.

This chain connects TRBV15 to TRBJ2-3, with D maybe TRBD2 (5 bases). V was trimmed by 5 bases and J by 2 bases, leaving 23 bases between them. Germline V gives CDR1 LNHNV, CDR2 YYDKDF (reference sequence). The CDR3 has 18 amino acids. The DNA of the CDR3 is TGTGCCACCAGCCCCTCGAGGAGGCTAGATATGCCCACAGATACGCAGTATTTT. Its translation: CATSPSRRLDMPTDTQYF.

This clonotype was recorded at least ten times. CDR3 bases: TGTGCCAGCAGCAAGGGACTAGCGGGAGCGTCCTACGAGCAGTACTTC. It translates to CASSKGLAGASYEQYF. This sequence joins TRBV7-9 and TRBJ2-7; 14 nucleotides align to TRBD2. Trimming at V came to 5 bases and at J to 1 base, leaving 4 bases not matched to a gene. CDR3 length: 16 amino acids. Germline CDR1 SEHNR, CDR2 FQNEAQ (reference sequence).

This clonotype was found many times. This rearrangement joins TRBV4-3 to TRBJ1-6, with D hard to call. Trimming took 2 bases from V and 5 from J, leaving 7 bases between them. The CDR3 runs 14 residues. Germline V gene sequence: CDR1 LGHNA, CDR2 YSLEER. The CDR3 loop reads CASSQRPDNSPLHF. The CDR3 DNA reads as TGCGCCAGCAGCCAACGACCCGATAATTCACCCCTCCACTTT.

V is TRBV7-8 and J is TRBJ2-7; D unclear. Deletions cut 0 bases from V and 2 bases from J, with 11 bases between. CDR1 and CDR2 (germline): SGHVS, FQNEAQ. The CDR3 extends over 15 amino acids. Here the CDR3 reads CASSLADSVAYEQYF. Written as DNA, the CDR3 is TGTGCCAGCAGCTTAGCCGACTCCGTAGCCTACGAGCAGTACTTC.

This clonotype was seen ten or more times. CDR3 nucleotides: TGTGCCAGCAGCCAAGAGAGAGCCACTGAAGCTTTCTTT. This gives the protein CASSQERATEAFF. This rearrangement joins TRBV14 to TRBJ1-1; D remains ambiguous. This CDR3 has 13 residues. Germline-derived CDR1 and CDR2 are SGHDN and FVKESK. V was shortened by 0 bases and J by 4 bases, with 6 bases between the two germline ends.

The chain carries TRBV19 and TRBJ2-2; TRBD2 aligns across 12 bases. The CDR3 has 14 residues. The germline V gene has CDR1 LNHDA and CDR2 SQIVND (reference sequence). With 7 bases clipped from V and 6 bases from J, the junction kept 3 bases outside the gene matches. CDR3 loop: CASKLAGGAGELFF. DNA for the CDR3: TGTGCCAGTAAGCTAGCGGGAGGGGCCGGGGAGCTGTTTTTT.

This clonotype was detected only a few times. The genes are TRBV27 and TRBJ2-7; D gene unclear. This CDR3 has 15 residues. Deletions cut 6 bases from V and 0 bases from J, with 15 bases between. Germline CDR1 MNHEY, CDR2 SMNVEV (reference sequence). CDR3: CASSQVSFDSYEQYF. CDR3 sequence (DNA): TGTGCCAGCAGCCAGGTATCCTTTGACTCCTACGAGCAGTACTTC.

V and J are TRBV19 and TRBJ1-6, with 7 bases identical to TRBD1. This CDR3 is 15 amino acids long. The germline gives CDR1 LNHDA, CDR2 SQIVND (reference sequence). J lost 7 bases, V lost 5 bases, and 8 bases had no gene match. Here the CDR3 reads CASSSTGLGNSPLHF. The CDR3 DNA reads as TGTGCCAGTAGTTCGACAGGGTTGGGGAATTCACCCCTCCACTTT.

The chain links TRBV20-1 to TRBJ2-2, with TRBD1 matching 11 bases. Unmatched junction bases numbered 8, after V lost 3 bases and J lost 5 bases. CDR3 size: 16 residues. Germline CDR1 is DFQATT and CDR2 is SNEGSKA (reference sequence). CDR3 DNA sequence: TGCAGTGCTAGTATATGGGGGACAGGGGGGACCGGGGAGCTGTTTTTT. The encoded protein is CSASIWGTGGTGELFF.

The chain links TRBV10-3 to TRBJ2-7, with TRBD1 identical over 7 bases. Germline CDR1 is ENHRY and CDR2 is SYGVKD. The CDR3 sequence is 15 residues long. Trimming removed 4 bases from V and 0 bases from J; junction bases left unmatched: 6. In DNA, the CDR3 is TGTGCCATCAGTGCCTGGACAGGAAGCTCCTACGAGCAGTACTTC. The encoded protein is CAISAWTGSSYEQYF.